This is a list of T cell receptor beta chains from one sample in a study of T cell responses to AZD1222 COVID-19 vaccine. Measured with immunoSEQ multiplex PCR; TCRdb has only the in-frame clones, and not every one. Among about 130,000 clones, about 91% were seen once, and the ten largest hold about 1.9%. The starting material was peripheral blood, obtained on day 0 of AZD1222 vaccination. The receptor set was obtained from an adult in good health. Each CDR3 is given with its conserved first and last residue. Fields, in order: clone size, D gene, J gene, V gene, CDR3 protein, CDR3 DNA. The D gene is left open where the match is weak. Size values are once, few and many counts, or a class for expanded clones, and some rows have none.

size: .
D: TRBD1
J: TRBJ2-3
V: TRBV28
CDR3: CASSLPAVRTGKSDTQYF
DNA: TGTGCCAGCAGTTTACCTGCCGTCCGGACAGGGAAGTCAGATACGCAGTATTTT

size: .
D: .
J: TRBJ2-2
V: TRBV21-1
CDR3: CASSKDRVGCSGELFF
DNA: TGTGCCAGCAGCAAGGACAGGGTGGGTTGTTCCGGGGAGCTGTTTTTT

size: .
D: .
J: TRBJ2-7
V: TRBV4-3
CDR3: CASSQDGSAGGEQYF
DNA: TGCGCCAGCAGCCAAGATGGGTCAGCTGGAGGCGAGCAGTACTTC

size: .
D: TRBD1
J: TRBJ1-2
V: TRBV9
CDR3: CASSLTGGYGYTF
DNA: TGTGCCAGCAGCTTGACAGGGGGCTATGGCTACACCTTC

size: .
D: .
J: TRBJ2-1
V: TRBV6-2/TRBV6-3
CDR3: CASSFTGIRNEQFF
DNA: TGTGCCAGCAGTTTTACAGGGATTCGGAATGAGCAGTTCTTC

size: .
D: TRBD2
J: TRBJ2-3
V: TRBV2
CDR3: CASSARASGGGGTDTQYF
DNA: TGTGCCAGCAGTGCCCGGGCTAGCGGGGGCGGGGGAACAGATACGCAGTATTTT

size: .
D: .
J: TRBJ2-3
V: TRBV3-1/TRBV3-2
CDR3: CASRQVTTDTQYF
DNA: TGTGCCAGCAGGCAGGTTACCACAGATACGCAGTATTTT

size: .
D: TRBD1
J: TRBJ1-6
V: TRBV3-1/TRBV3-2
CDR3: CASRDREISPLHF
DNA: TGTGCCAGCAGGGACAGGGAGATTTCACCCCTCCACTTT

size: .
D: .
J: TRBJ2-1
V: TRBV4-3
CDR3: CASSRNSRAFGPQFF
DNA: TGCGCCAGCAGCCGGAACAGCAGGGCTTTTGGGCCGCAGTTCTTC

size: few
D: TRBD2
J: TRBJ2-2
V: TRBV6-2/TRBV6-3
CDR3: CASSPLAGGPTGELFF
DNA: TGTGCCAGCAGCCCTCTTGCGGGGGGTCCCACCGGGGAGCTGTTTTTT

size: .
D: .
J: TRBJ1-2
V: TRBV6-5
CDR3: CASSLDNNYGYTF
DNA: TGTGCCAGCAGCCTAGACAATAACTATGGCTACACCTTC

size: .
D: .
J: TRBJ1-2
V: TRBV6-5
CDR3: CASSRGYGYTF
DNA: TGTGCCAGCAGTCGAGGTTATGGCTACACCTTC

size: .
D: TRBD2
J: TRBJ2-3
V: TRBV7-3
CDR3: CASSSGLAGTDTQYF
DNA: TGTGCCAGCAGCTCCGGACTAGCGGGGACAGATACGCAGTATTTT

size: .
D: TRBD1
J: TRBJ1-6
V: TRBV6-5
CDR3: CASSYDRAYNSPLHF
DNA: TGTGCCAGCAGTTACGACAGGGCTTATAATTCACCCCTCCACTTT

size: few
D: .
J: TRBJ1-2
V: TRBV2
CDR3: CASSDETSYGYTF
DNA: TGTGCCAGCAGTGACGAGACATCCTATGGCTACACCTTC

size: .
D: TRBD1
J: TRBJ2-7
V: TRBV18
CDR3: CASSPQDRGSYEQYF
DNA: TGTGCCAGCTCACCACAGGACAGGGGATCCTACGAGCAGTACTTC

size: .
D: .
J: TRBJ1-2
V: TRBV7-8
CDR3: CASSLSPQAYGYTF
DNA: TGTGCCAGCAGCTTGAGCCCCCAGGCCTATGGCTACACCTTC

size: .
D: TRBD1
J: TRBJ1-1
V: TRBV18
CDR3: CASSGQLNTEAFF
DNA: TGTGCCAGCTCGGGACAGTTGAACACTGAAGCTTTCTTT

size: once
D: .
J: TRBJ1-6
V: TRBV7-6
CDR3: CASSLYGATGPYNSPLHF
DNA: TGTGCCAGCAGCTTATACGGAGCGACAGGACCCTATAATTCACCCCTCCACTTT

size: once
D: .
J: TRBJ1-5
V: TRBV15
CDR3: CATSRAGAYNQPQHF
DNA: TGTGCCACCAGCAGAGCGGGGGCATACAATCAGCCCCAGCATTTT

size: .
D: .
J: TRBJ2-1
V: TRBV19
CDR3: CASSISAAIGSYNEQFF
DNA: TGTGCCAGTAGTATTAGTGCAGCCATAGGCTCCTACAATGAGCAGTTCTTC

size: once
D: .
J: TRBJ1-2
V: TRBV10-3
CDR3: CAISAQRGVTTYGYTF
DNA: TGTGCCATCAGCGCCCAAAGGGGGGTCACTACCTATGGCTACACCTTC

size: once
D: .
J: TRBJ2-3
V: TRBV5-5
CDR3: CASSLAWLGADTQYF
DNA: TGTGCCAGCAGCTTGGCATGGCTAGGAGCAGATACGCAGTATTTT

size: once
D: .
J: TRBJ1-6
V: TRBV27
CDR3: CASSFRIESPLHF
DNA: TGTGCCAGCAGTTTCCGGATAGAATCACCCCTCCACTTT

size: .
D: .
J: TRBJ2-7
V: TRBV5-4
CDR3: CASSRGLVTYEQYF
DNA: TGTGCCAGCAGCAGGGGTCTGGTCACCTACGAGCAGTACTTC

size: few
D: .
J: TRBJ1-1
V: TRBV7-2
CDR3: CASSSPLAHTEAFF
DNA: TGTGCCAGCAGCTCCCCCCTGGCGCACACTGAAGCTTTCTTT

size: .
D: .
J: TRBJ2-3
V: TRBV2
CDR3: CASSEMGEPTDTQYF
DNA: TGTGCCAGCAGTGAAATGGGGGAACCCACAGATACGCAGTATTTT

size: .
D: TRBD2
J: TRBJ2-1
V: TRBV5-1
CDR3: CASSLGTSGGADEQFF
DNA: TGCGCCAGCAGCCTCGGGACTAGCGGGGGGGCCGATGAGCAGTTCTTC

size: .
D: .
J: TRBJ1-2
V: TRBV4-1
CDR3: CASSQEKSYEGTF
DNA: TGCGCCAGCAGCCAAGAAAAAAGTTACGAGGGCACCTTC

size: .
D: .
J: TRBJ2-3
V: TRBV5-1
CDR3: CASSLVLAGDTQYF
DNA: TGCGCCAGCAGCTTGGTACTAGCTGGAGATACGCAGTATTTT

size: .
D: .
J: TRBJ1-6
V: TRBV2
CDR3: CASSSGPHSPLHF
DNA: TGTGCCAGCAGCTCCGGGCCCCATTCACCCCTCCACTTT

size: .
D: TRBD1
J: TRBJ1-3
V: TRBV19
CDR3: CASRRGLLTGNTIYF
DNA: TGTGCCAGTAGGAGGGGGCTCCTGACTGGAAACACCATATATTTT

size: .
D: .
J: TRBJ2-7
V: TRBV7-3
CDR3: CASSFSGNKSYEQYF
DNA: TGTGCCAGCAGCTTTTCAGGGAATAAGTCCTACGAGCAGTACTTC

size: .
D: .
J: TRBJ2-7
V: TRBV3-1/TRBV3-2
CDR3: CASSSLGYEQYF
DNA: TGTGCCAGCAGCTCGTTGGGCTACGAGCAGTACTTC

size: .
D: .
J: TRBJ2-5
V: TRBV11-3
CDR3: CASSLAQGETQYF
DNA: TGTGCCAGCAGCTTAGCACAGGGCGAGACCCAGTACTTC

size: .
D: .
J: TRBJ2-5
V: TRBV5-7
CDR3: CASSARFRAGETQYF
DNA: TGTGCCAGCAGCGCCAGATTCAGGGCGGGCGAGACCCAGTACTTC

size: .
D: .
J: TRBJ1-2
V: TRBV20-1
CDR3: CSASWAGENYGYTF
DNA: TGCAGTGCTAGTTGGGCAGGGGAAAACTATGGCTACACCTTC

size: .
D: .
J: TRBJ1-1
V: TRBV12-3/TRBV12-4
CDR3: CASSLNGGEAFF
DNA: TGTGCCAGCAGTTTAAATGGGGGGGAAGCTTTCTTT

size: .
D: .
J: TRBJ1-2
V: TRBV18
CDR3: CASSPGRDDGYTF
DNA: TGTGCCAGCTCCCCAGGGAGGGACGACGGCTACACCTTC

size: .
D: .
J: TRBJ1-2
V: TRBV5-1
CDR3: CASSTPGGDYGYTF
DNA: TGCGCCAGCAGCACCCCCGGGGGGGACTATGGCTACACCTTC

size: .
D: TRBD1
J: TRBJ2-5
V: TRBV7-2
CDR3: CASSWTGAPQETQYF
DNA: TGTGCCAGCAGCTGGACAGGGGCGCCCCAAGAGACCCAGTACTTC